The present T cell receptor (beta chain) was sequenced within a study of blood T cell repertoires in COVID-19. About the study: The analysed material was cDNA or gDNA that came from T cells, B-cell-depleted T cells, or PBMCs.

This clone turned up a few times. Source study methods: Amplifying reference gene primers gave estimates of nucleated cell counts. Clones were sequenced by immunoSEQ multiplex PCR, and TCRdb holds only the in-frame ones, with some missing. V and J calls and clone size come straight from that table; D and trimming were deduced from the DNA. The table shows around 70,000 clones, with roughly 80% occurring only once. This CDR3 is 13 amino acids long. Trimming cost V 0 bases and J 3 bases, with 6 bases left between them. Per germline, CDR1 MGHRA and CDR2 YSYEKL. The chain couples TRBV4-1 to TRBJ2-7; tentatively, D is TRBD1 (5 bases). Sample: peripheral blood. The receptor's source is a human donor in a cohort sampled during active COVID-19. CDR3 in DNA: TGCGCCAGCAGCCAAGAGCAGGGCTACGAGCAGTACTTC. Translated, it gives CASSQEQGYEQYF.